One sample yielded the 25 T cell receptor beta chains listed below, sequenced in a study of cytomegalovirus exposure and HLA in healthy donors. Generated by immunoSEQ multiplex PCR, the TCRdb table keeps only in-frame clones and is missing some. The profile shows 280,000 or so clones, 85% to 90% of them singletons. The sequenced sample was PBMCs. Source of these receptors: a woman aged 18-35 years in good health and CMV-seronegative.

Only a few counts were recorded for this clone. V gene TRBV6-5 combines with J gene TRBJ2-7, with D unclear. CDR3 length: 12 residues. Trimming pared 6 bases from V and 2 bases from J, leaving 8 bases between. CDR1 and CDR2 (germline): MNHEY, SVGAGI. CDR3 coding DNA: TGTGCCAGCAGGCCTAGTCCCTACGAGCAGTACTTC. Translating gives CASRPSPYEQYF.

This chain links TRBV29-1 with TRBJ2-3, with 8 bases matching TRBD1. Germline V gives CDR1 SQVTM, CDR2 ANQGSEA. The CDR3 spans 15 residues. The junction had 9 bases not matched to a gene; V was cut back by 1 base and J by 6 bases. CDR3 DNA sequence: TGCAGCGTTGAAGCTCCCAGGGGGCAATGGGATACGCAGTATTTT. It specifies CSVEAPRGQWDTQYF.

The rearrangement uses TRBV25-1 and TRBJ2-5, with a weak D call TRBD1 (6 bases). The V and J ends lost 7 bases and 7 bases respectively, with 28 bases between them. The CDR3 is 17 amino acids. Germline CDR1 MGHDK, CDR2 SYGVNS. The CDR3 reads CASTPTPTGPWVGTQYF. DNA for the CDR3: TGTGCCAGCACCCCCACGCCGACAGGTCCGTGGGTTGGGACCCAGTACTTC.

The rearrangement uses TRBV6-1 and TRBJ1-6, with TRBD1 as a possible D gene (5 bases). Germline CDR1 and CDR2: MNHNS and SASEGT. The length of the CDR3 is 13 residues. The V and J ends lost 2 bases and 14 bases respectively, with 13 bases between them. The CDR3 DNA is TGTGCCAGCAGTGAACGAGCAGGGCGGACCCTCCACTTT. As protein: CASSERAGRTLHF.

The rearrangement joins TRBV6-1 to TRBJ2-7; 7 bases map to TRBD1. Losses at the gene ends were 2 bases for V and 6 bases for J; bases not matched to a gene: 4. Germline V gene lookup returns CDR1 MNHNS and CDR2 SASEGT. This CDR3 contains 13 residues. CDR3 sequence (DNA): TGTGCCAGCAGTGAATGGGGGACAGCCGAGCAGTACTTC. It is translated as CASSEWGTAEQYF.

The genes are TRBV5-1 and TRBJ2-1; 7 bases match TRBD2. V lost 0 bases and J lost 4; bases outside the gene matches: 10. Germline CDR1 reads SGHRS; CDR2 reads YFSETQ. The CDR3 runs to 17 residues. CDR3 sequence: CASSLAHLAASYNEQFF. CDR3 sequence (DNA): TGCGCCAGCAGCTTGGCCCACCTAGCGGCGTCTTACAATGAGCAGTTCTTC.

The chain employs TRBV27 and TRBJ1-2, with 10 bases that match TRBD1. Germline CDR1 MNHEY, CDR2 SMNVEV (reference sequence). This CDR3 region has 16 residues. V was pared by 3 bases and J by 3 bases, with 7 bases of the junction left unmatched. For the CDR3, the DNA is TGTGCCAGCAGTTTGGGACAGGGGAAGGGGGACTATGGCTACACCTTC. Translated, it gives CASSLGQGKGDYGYTF.

In regard to this clone: The conserved final phenylalanine or tryptophan is absent from the CDR3, which likely points to a read error. The limits of the CDR3 on the DNA are not certain, so only TCRdb's listed CDR3 is given. This chain uses TRBV9 with TRBJ2-7; TRBD2, the D gene given by the table, was not confirmed from the DNA. Germline V CDR1 and CDR2: SGDLS, YYNGEE. The CDR3 length is 10 residues, termini included. CDR3 amino acids: CASSPRDHHL.

J is TRBJ2-7 and V is TRBV11-2; D is uncertain. V lost 2 bases and J 2 bases, leaving 10 bases between the germline ends. The CDR3 sequence is 14 residues long. Germline V lookup: CDR1 SGHAT, CDR2 FQNNGV. In DNA form, the CDR3 reads TGTGCCAGCAGCTTATTTGCGGAGACCTACGAGCAGTACTTC. Translating gives CASSLFAETYEQYF. Combining the CDR3 with reference TRBV11-2 and TRBJ2-7 gives the whole variable domain EAGVAQSPRYKIIEKRQSVAFWCNPISGHATLYWYQQILGQGPKLLIQFQNNGVVDDSQLPKDRFSAERLKGVDSTLKIQPAKLEDSAVYLCASSLFAETYEQYFGPGTRLTVT.

The chain uses TRBV9 and TRBJ2-2; D remains unclear. Between the trimmed V and J ends, which lost 3 bases and 2 bases, there was a span of 11 bases. The CDR3 length is 15 residues. Per germline, CDR1 SGDLS and CDR2 YYNGEE. The CDR3 DNA reads TGTGCCAGCAGCGCAGCGTCTCCTAACACCGGGGAGCTGTTTTTT. This encodes CASSAASPNTGELFF.

The CDR3 reads CASSPGLALNEQFF. The CDR3 DNA reads TGTGCCAGCAGCCCCGGACTAGCGCTGAATGAGCAGTTCTTC. The V and J genes are TRBV7-2 and TRBJ2-1; 9 positions match TRBD2. The ends lost 5 bases at V and 7 bases at J; junction bases unmatched: 6. Germline CDR1 and CDR2: SGHTA and FQGNSA. The CDR3 consists of 14 residues.

The chain has TRBV5-6 and TRBJ1-4, with D unclear. Germline V gene sequence: CDR1 SGHDT, CDR2 YYEEEE. Trimming took 1 base from V and 8 from J, leaving 9 bases between them. The CDR3 spans 13 residues. The CDR3, as DNA: TGTGCCAGCAGCTTGCCGACGGGAGAAAAACTGTTTTTT. Translation: CASSLPTGEKLFF.

The chain links TRBV29-1 to TRBJ2-7, with 9 bases fitting TRBD1. The CDR3 spans 14 residues. The V gene end was trimmed by 6 bases and the J gene end by 4 bases; junction bases not matched to a gene: 10. Germline assignment: CDR1 SQVTM and CDR2 ANQGSEA. CDR3: CSVTGQGSLYEQYF. DNA of the CDR3: TGCAGCGTGACCGGACAGGGGAGCCTATACGAGCAGTACTTC.

Only one count was recorded for this clone. V gene TRBV7-2 combines with J gene TRBJ2-2; no reliable D call. Trimming stripped 5 bases from V and 4 bases from J, with 11 bases between. The CDR3 runs to 14 residues. Germline assignment: CDR1 SGHTA and CDR2 FQGNSA. CDR3 amino acids: CASSPQVGTGELFF. In DNA form, the CDR3 reads TGTGCCAGCAGCCCCCAGGTGGGCACCGGGGAGCTGTTTTTT.

This clone was seen only once. V and J are TRBV28 and TRBJ2-7, with TRBD1 matching over 9 bases. In germline, CDR1 is MDHEN, CDR2 SYDVKM. This CDR3 is built from 15 residues. The J segment lost 1 base and the V segment lost 3 bases, leaving 4 bases of the junction unmatched. CDR3 nucleotides: TGTGCCAGCAGTTTCGGGGGGACAGGGTCCTACGAGCAGTACTTC. Translating gives CASSFGGTGSYEQYF. Variable domain in full (rest from reference TRBV28 and TRBJ2-7): DVKVTQSSRYLVKRTGEKVFLECVQDMDHENMFWYRQDPGLGLRLIYFSYDVKMKEKGDIPEGYSVSREKKERFSLILESASTNQTSMYLCASSFGGTGSYEQYFGPGTRLTVT.

The V call is TRBV27, the J call TRBJ1-1; possible D gene TRBD1, 6 bases. This CDR3 is 19 amino acids long. Germline values: CDR1 MNHEY, CDR2 SMNVEV (reference sequence). With 6 bases removed from V and 0 bases from J, the gap between germline ends came to 26 bases. This CDR3 is CASRPRVGTQGPLNTEAFF. The CDR3 DNA is TGTGCCAGCAGACCCCGCGTAGGTACACAGGGCCCCTTGAACACTGAAGCTTTCTTT.

The chain links TRBV5-6 to TRBJ2-1; TRBD2 matches 14 bases. V gave up 3 bases and J gave up 8 bases; unmatched junction bases: 7. The germline gives CDR1 SGHDT, CDR2 YYEEEE. The CDR3 runs to 16 residues. The CDR3 coding sequence is TGTGCCAGCAGCTGGGGGACTAGCGGGAGAGGGTATGAGCAGTTCTTC. Translating it yields CASSWGTSGRGYEQFF.

The rearrangement uses TRBV5-6 and TRBJ2-2, with 10 bases identical to TRBD2. This CDR3 spans 19 amino acids. The V gene end was trimmed by 0 bases and the J gene end by 0 bases; junction bases not matched to a gene: 8. CDR1 is SGHDT, CDR2 YYEEEE, per germline. CDR3 region: CASSLAGWGLATNTGELFF. The CDR3 DNA follows: TGTGCCAGCAGCTTGGCGGGGTGGGGACTAGCGACGAACACCGGGGAGCTGTTTTTT. The whole variable domain, remainder taken from reference TRBV5-6 and TRBJ2-2, is DAGVTQSPTHLIKTRGQQVTLRCSPKSGHDTVSWYQQALGQGPQFIFQYYEEEERQRGNFPDRFSGHQFPNYSSELNVNALLLGDSALYLCASSLAGWGLATNTGELFFGEGSRLTVL.

V is TRBV5-5 and J is TRBJ2-7, with D unclear. From germline, CDR1 is SGHKS and CDR2 YYEKEE (reference sequence). The length of the CDR3 is 13 residues. Deletions cut 0 bases from V and 0 bases from J, with 4 bases between. Written as DNA, the CDR3 is TGTGCCAGCAGCTTGGACATCTCCTACGAGCAGTACTTC. Translation gives CASSLDISYEQYF.

The chain has TRBV5-6 and TRBJ1-3; D gene unclear. Deletions cut 6 bases from V and 10 bases from J, with 20 bases between. CDR1 and CDR2 from the germline V gene are SGHDT and YYEEEE. This CDR3 has 14 amino acids. CDR3 nucleotides: TGTGCCAGCAATTTGCGGGCAGGCCTGGGGACCATATATTTT. Its protein is CASNLRAGLGTIYF.

This chain links TRBV28 with TRBJ2-5; 11 nucleotides align to TRBD2. CDR1 is MDHEN and CDR2 is SYDVKM in the germline V gene. Trimming took 7 bases from V and 6 from J; bases not matched to a gene: 16. The CDR3 length is 17 residues. The CDR3 loop reads CASTSGTSGVPSKTQYF. CDR3 bases: TGTGCCAGCACCAGCGGGACTAGCGGTGTCCCCTCCAAGACCCAGTACTTC.

J is TRBJ1-5 and V is TRBV19, with 10 bases identical to TRBD1. Trimming cost V 5 bases and J 7 bases; bases outside gene matches: 5. Germline V gene sequence: CDR1 LNHDA, CDR2 SQIVND (reference sequence). The CDR3 spans 14 residues. CDR3 residues: CASSQGQGNQPQHF. In DNA, the CDR3 is TGTGCCAGTAGTCAGGGACAGGGGAACCAGCCCCAGCATTTT.

The rearrangement uses TRBV18 and TRBJ2-7; 8 positions match TRBD1. After removal of 1 base from V and 6 bases from J, the junction contained 11 bases not matched to a gene. CDR1 and CDR2 (germline): KGHSH, LQKENI. CDR3 size: 16 residues. CDR3 sequence reads: CASSPLLQGAPREQYF. In nucleotides, the CDR3 is TGTGCCAGCTCACCACTCTTGCAGGGGGCGCCGCGCGAGCAGTACTTC.

The chain employs TRBV4-2 and TRBJ2-7; D not resolved. Germline V CDR1 and CDR2: LGHNA, YNFKEQ. V lost 0 bases and J 6 bases, leaving 15 bases between the germline ends. This CDR3 is 15 amino acids long. This CDR3 is CASSQESLSSLEQYF. Written as DNA, the CDR3 is TGTGCCAGCAGCCAAGAATCACTTTCCTCACTCGAGCAGTACTTC.

The chain couples TRBV18 to TRBJ1-2; TRBD1 is a possible D gene (5 bases). The CDR3 loop spans 15 amino acids. Trimming took 2 bases from V and 6 from J, leaving 16 bases between them. From germline, CDR1 is KGHSH and CDR2 LQKENI. The CDR3: CASSPISRQPDGYTF. DNA for the CDR3: TGTGCCAGCTCACCAATTTCTCGACAGCCTGATGGCTACACCTTC.